A selection of T cell receptor beta chains follows, all from one sample in a study of beta chain features in type 1 diabetes. Sequencing used immunoSEQ multiplex PCR; TCRdb keeps in-frame clones, though not all of them. Of 160,000 or so clones listed, roughly 60% were seen once; the top ten hold around 0.096%. The sequenced sample was naive CD4+ T cells from blood. Receptors originate from a man aged 30 to 39 with type 1 diabetes. The CDR3 runs from the conserved cysteine through the conserved F or W. The order of the fields is D gene, clone size, J gene, V gene, CDR3 protein, CDR3 DNA. A D gene is named only where the DNA matches it firmly. Where a row states a size, it is once, few, many or the class of an expanded clone; other rows omit it.

d_gene: .; abundance: .; j_gene: TRBJ1-5; v_gene: TRBV7-9; CDR3aa: CASSLAGPIGQPQHF; CDR3nt: TGTGCCAGCAGCTTAGCAGGGCCGATCGGTCAGCCCCAGCATTTT
d_gene: .; abundance: .; j_gene: TRBJ1-2; v_gene: TRBV4-3; CDR3aa: CASSQARQGYTF; CDR3nt: TGCGCCAGCAGCCAAGCGAGGCAAGGCTACACCTTC
d_gene: .; abundance: few; j_gene: TRBJ2-5; v_gene: TRBV7-2; CDR3aa: CASSRGQQETQYF; CDR3nt: TGTGCCAGCAGTAGAGGGCAACAAGAGACCCAGTACTTC
d_gene: TRBD1; abundance: once; j_gene: TRBJ2-5; v_gene: TRBV19; CDR3aa: CASSITGDLQETQYF; CDR3nt: TGTGCCAGTAGTATTACAGGGGACCTCCAAGAGACCCAGTACTTC
d_gene: .; abundance: few; j_gene: TRBJ2-5; v_gene: TRBV7-8; CDR3aa: CASSFNRFWETQYF; CDR3nt: TGTGCCAGCAGCTTTAACCGCTTTTGGGAGACCCAGTACTTC
d_gene: .; abundance: .; j_gene: TRBJ1-5; v_gene: TRBV29-1; CDR3aa: CSVEYLAGDQPQHF; CDR3nt: TGCAGCGTTGAATACCTGGCAGGAGATCAGCCCCAGCATTTT
d_gene: TRBD2; abundance: .; j_gene: TRBJ2-7; v_gene: TRBV28; CDR3aa: CASSGTGTTNDYEQYF; CDR3nt: TGTGCCAGCAGTGGCACCGGGACTACGAACGACTACGAGCAGTACTTC
d_gene: .; abundance: few; j_gene: TRBJ1-2; v_gene: TRBV9; CDR3aa: CASSVEPSGGYTF; CDR3nt: TGTGCCAGCAGCGTAGAACCTTCGGGAGGCTACACCTTC
d_gene: TRBD1; abundance: few; j_gene: TRBJ2-7; v_gene: TRBV11-2; CDR3aa: CASSLAGGEQYF; CDR3nt: TGTGCCAGCAGCTTAGCAGGGGGAGAGCAGTACTTC
d_gene: TRBD1; abundance: few; j_gene: TRBJ1-5; v_gene: TRBV6-6; CDR3aa: CASSTHLGQGNQPQHF; CDR3nt: TGTGCCAGCAGTACCCACCTCGGACAGGGCAATCAGCCCCAGCATTTT
d_gene: TRBD2; abundance: .; j_gene: TRBJ2-3; v_gene: TRBV6-4; CDR3aa: CASSGIAGGPDTQYF; CDR3nt: TGTGCCAGCAGTGGGATAGCGGGGGGGCCAGATACGCAGTATTTT
d_gene: .; abundance: .; j_gene: TRBJ2-7; v_gene: TRBV9; CDR3aa: CASSVGGYGSSYEQYF; CDR3nt: TGTGCCAGCAGCGTAGGCGGTTACGGTAGCTCCTACGAGCAGTACTTC
d_gene: TRBD2; abundance: .; j_gene: TRBJ2-3; v_gene: TRBV23-1; CDR3aa: CASRPGTSGTDTQYF; CDR3nt: TGCGCCAGCAGGCCCGGGACTAGCGGCACAGATACGCAGTATTTT
d_gene: .; abundance: .; j_gene: TRBJ2-7; v_gene: TRBV29-1; CDR3aa: CSVSGRASSYEQYF; CDR3nt: TGCAGCGTTAGCGGCCGGGCAAGCTCCTACGAGCAGTACTTC
d_gene: .; abundance: few; j_gene: TRBJ2-5; v_gene: TRBV5-1; CDR3aa: CASSSTQETQYF; CDR3nt: TGCGCCAGCAGCTCGACGCAAGAGACCCAGTACTTC
d_gene: TRBD1; abundance: once; j_gene: TRBJ2-5; v_gene: TRBV7-2; CDR3aa: CASSYDGRDSETQYF; CDR3nt: TGTGCCAGCAGTTATGACGGCCGGGACAGTGAGACCCAGTACTTC
d_gene: .; abundance: .; j_gene: TRBJ2-1; v_gene: TRBV9; CDR3aa: CASSVVGSYEQFF; CDR3nt: TGTGCCAGCAGCGTAGTTGGCTCGTATGAGCAGTTCTTC
d_gene: TRBD2; abundance: .; j_gene: TRBJ2-1; v_gene: TRBV4-3; CDR3aa: CASSHLSGGYNEQFF; CDR3nt: TGCGCCAGCAGCCACCTTAGCGGGGGTTACAATGAGCAGTTCTTC
d_gene: .; abundance: .; j_gene: TRBJ2-1; v_gene: TRBV29-1; CDR3aa: CSVEDPLQEQFF; CDR3nt: TGCAGCGTTGAAGATCCGCTTCAAGAGCAGTTCTTC
d_gene: .; abundance: .; j_gene: TRBJ2-6; v_gene: TRBV4-3; CDR3aa: CASSLLASGANVLTF; CDR3nt: TGCGCCAGCAGCCTTTTAGCTTCTGGGGCCAACGTCCTGACTTTC
d_gene: .; abundance: .; j_gene: TRBJ2-3; v_gene: TRBV11-2; CDR3aa: CASSLVTASADTQYF; CDR3nt: TGTGCCAGCAGCTTAGTAACCGCCAGTGCGGATACGCAGTATTTT
d_gene: .; abundance: once; j_gene: TRBJ1-1; v_gene: TRBV29-1; CDR3aa: CSVETGSTEAFF; CDR3nt: TGCAGCGTTGAAACAGGGTCCACTGAAGCTTTCTTT
d_gene: TRBD2; abundance: .; j_gene: TRBJ2-3; v_gene: TRBV7-9; CDR3aa: CASRRRENTDTQYF; CDR3nt: TGTGCCAGCAGGAGGCGGGAGAACACAGATACGCAGTATTTT
d_gene: .; abundance: once; j_gene: TRBJ1-6; v_gene: TRBV30; CDR3aa: CAWRAYPQGPPLHF; CDR3nt: TGTGCCTGGAGAGCGTATCCCCAAGGGCCACCCCTCCACTTT
d_gene: .; abundance: once; j_gene: TRBJ2-2; v_gene: TRBV10-3; CDR3aa: CAVRQGGDNGELFF; CDR3nt: TGTGCCGTTCGACAGGGAGGGGACAACGGGGAGCTGTTTTTT
d_gene: .; abundance: .; j_gene: TRBJ1-1; v_gene: TRBV30; CDR3aa: CAWSGAPGTEAFF; CDR3nt: TGTGCCTGGAGCGGGGCGCCGGGAACTGAAGCTTTCTTT
d_gene: TRBD1; abundance: .; j_gene: TRBJ2-5; v_gene: TRBV30; CDR3aa: CAWSVTGTQETQYF; CDR3nt: TGTGCCTGGAGTGTGACAGGGACCCAAGAGACCCAGTACTTC
d_gene: .; abundance: .; j_gene: TRBJ1-2; v_gene: TRBV15; CDR3aa: CATSRDRISNYGYTF; CDR3nt: TGTGCCACCAGCAGAGACAGAATCTCTAACTATGGCTACACCTTC
d_gene: TRBD2; abundance: few; j_gene: TRBJ2-2; v_gene: TRBV9; CDR3aa: CASSAEKRGVIRELFF; CDR3nt: TGTGCCAGCAGCGCCGAGAAGCGGGGGGTAATTAGGGAGCTGTTTTTT
d_gene: TRBD1; abundance: once; j_gene: TRBJ2-7; v_gene: TRBV19; CDR3aa: CASSLDRGSAYEQYF; CDR3nt: TGTGCCAGTAGTCTTGACAGGGGGTCCGCCTACGAGCAGTACTTC
d_gene: TRBD1; abundance: .; j_gene: TRBJ2-3; v_gene: TRBV4-3; CDR3aa: CASSLRDRGTDTQYF; CDR3nt: TGCGCCAGCAGCCTCCGGGACAGGGGCACAGATACGCAGTATTTT
d_gene: TRBD1; abundance: .; j_gene: TRBJ1-2; v_gene: TRBV2; CDR3aa: CASDREGGYTF; CDR3nt: TGTGCCAGCGACAGGGAGGGTGGCTACACCTTC
d_gene: .; abundance: once; j_gene: TRBJ1-2; v_gene: TRBV29-1; CDR3aa: CSVEDHGQNYGYTF; CDR3nt: TGCAGCGTTGAAGATCACGGACAGAACTATGGCTACACCTTC
d_gene: TRBD1; abundance: .; j_gene: TRBJ2-5; v_gene: TRBV9; CDR3aa: CASSVGDRGQETQYF; CDR3nt: TGTGCCAGCAGCGTAGGGGACAGGGGCCAAGAGACCCAGTACTTC
d_gene: .; abundance: .; j_gene: TRBJ2-7; v_gene: TRBV30; CDR3aa: CAWSVLDFGAQQYF; CDR3nt: TGTGCCTGGAGTGTACTTGATTTCGGTGCCCAGCAGTACTTC
d_gene: TRBD2; abundance: .; j_gene: TRBJ2-7; v_gene: TRBV7-6; CDR3aa: CASSPGLAGGRYEQYF; CDR3nt: TGTGCCAGCAGCCCCGGACTAGCGGGGGGCCGCTACGAGCAGTACTTC
d_gene: .; abundance: .; j_gene: TRBJ2-5; v_gene: TRBV7-9; CDR3aa: CASSIFEGTETQYF; CDR3nt: TGTGCCAGCAGCATCTTCGAGGGTACAGAGACCCAGTACTTC
d_gene: .; abundance: .; j_gene: TRBJ2-7; v_gene: TRBV19; CDR3aa: CASSIAKSYEQYF; CDR3nt: TGTGCCAGTAGTATCGCCAAGTCCTACGAGCAGTACTTC
d_gene: .; abundance: .; j_gene: TRBJ1-6; v_gene: TRBV20-1; CDR3aa: CSAEVNSPLHF; CDR3nt: TGCAGTGCGGAGGTTAATTCACCCCTCCACTTT
d_gene: .; abundance: .; j_gene: TRBJ2-2; v_gene: TRBV28; CDR3aa: CASSLEMYRELFF; CDR3nt: TGTGCCAGCAGTTTAGAAATGTACCGGGAGCTGTTTTTT
d_gene: .; abundance: .; j_gene: TRBJ2-7; v_gene: TRBV5-1; CDR3aa: CASSRSDGPYEQYF; CDR3nt: TGCGCCAGCAGTCGATCGGACGGACCCTACGAGCAGTACTTC
d_gene: .; abundance: .; j_gene: TRBJ2-1; v_gene: TRBV14; CDR3aa: CASSQGGSLYNEQFF; CDR3nt: TGTGCCAGCAGCCAAGGTGGCAGCCTCTACAATGAGCAGTTCTTC
d_gene: TRBD1; abundance: once; j_gene: TRBJ2-3; v_gene: TRBV29-1; CDR3aa: CSVEGDRAADTQYF; CDR3nt: TGCAGCGTTGAAGGGGACAGGGCTGCAGATACGCAGTATTTT
d_gene: .; abundance: .; j_gene: TRBJ1-2; v_gene: TRBV9; CDR3aa: CASRASPRRLNYGYTF; CDR3nt: TGTGCCAGCAGAGCTAGCCCCAGGCGCCTTAACTATGGCTACACCTTC
d_gene: .; abundance: .; j_gene: TRBJ2-7; v_gene: TRBV29-1; CDR3aa: CSAARDTSYEQYF; CDR3nt: TGCAGCGCCGCACGGGACACCTCCTACGAGCAGTACTTC
d_gene: .; abundance: .; j_gene: TRBJ1-2; v_gene: TRBV28; CDR3aa: CASSGQDYGYTF; CDR3nt: TGTGCCAGCTCGGGGCAGGACTATGGCTACACCTTC
d_gene: TRBD2; abundance: .; j_gene: TRBJ2-5; v_gene: TRBV7-2; CDR3aa: CASSLGTSGMRETQYF; CDR3nt: TGTGCCAGCAGCCTCGGGACTAGTGGAATGCGTGAGACCCAGTACTTC
d_gene: TRBD1; abundance: .; j_gene: TRBJ1-1; v_gene: TRBV25-1; CDR3aa: CASSEWGQENTEAFF; CDR3nt: TGTGCCAGCAGTGAATGGGGACAGGAGAACACTGAAGCTTTCTTT